The rows below give T cell receptor beta chains drawn from one sample of a study of T cells in Graves' hyperthyroidism and ophthalmopathy. MiXCR, applied by TCRdb to the multiplex PCR reads, yields one record per CDR3 protein. The table lists about 300,000 distinct CDR3 sequences, approximately 14% of them singletons. Sequenced material: blood. These receptors all come from a woman aged 40 to 50 with Graves' hyperthyroidism. Each CDR3 is given with its conserved first and last residue. A D gene is named only where the DNA matches it firmly.

v_call: TRBV29-1; j_call: TRBJ1-3; d_call: NA; cdr3_aa: CSVHDPASGNTIYF
v_call: TRBV11-2; j_call: TRBJ2-1; d_call: TRBD1; cdr3_aa: CASSLDLTSGGINEQFF
v_call: TRBV20-1; j_call: TRBJ1-5; d_call: NA; cdr3_aa: CSARSGTEGYSNQPQHF
v_call: TRBV29-1; j_call: TRBJ2-7; d_call: TRBD2; cdr3_aa: CSVELAGYEQYF
v_call: TRBV2; j_call: TRBJ1-6; d_call: NA; cdr3_aa: CASSAEPEGLYNSPLHF
v_call: TRBV7-9; j_call: TRBJ2-1; d_call: TRBD2; cdr3_aa: CASSLKAGDPNEQFF
v_call: TRBV10-1; j_call: TRBJ1-5; d_call: NA; cdr3_aa: CASQGINQPQHF
v_call: TRBV19; j_call: TRBJ1-5; d_call: NA; cdr3_aa: CASMERGWANQPQHF
v_call: TRBV19; j_call: TRBJ2-5; d_call: NA; cdr3_aa: CASSIVREETQYF
v_call: TRBV12-3/TRBV12-4; j_call: TRBJ2-2; d_call: NA; cdr3_aa: CASSFVPAGVYTGELFF
v_call: TRBV11-2; j_call: TRBJ2-2; d_call: TRBD2; cdr3_aa: CASSFGLAGGGELFF
v_call: TRBV11-2; j_call: TRBJ2-3; d_call: NA; cdr3_aa: CASSLDNTLQTQYF
v_call: TRBV12-3/TRBV12-4; j_call: TRBJ1-6; d_call: NA; cdr3_aa: CASRRSQADSPLHF
v_call: TRBV18; j_call: TRBJ2-1; d_call: TRBD2; cdr3_aa: CASSPSAGEFYNEQFF
v_call: TRBV19; j_call: TRBJ2-7; d_call: TRBD2; cdr3_aa: CASSSGWTSGRYEQYF
v_call: TRBV20-1; j_call: TRBJ2-7; d_call: TRBD1; cdr3_aa: CSARGTGGSKSGFSNEQYF
v_call: TRBV5-1; j_call: TRBJ2-5; d_call: NA; cdr3_aa: CASSLAQGGWTQETQYF